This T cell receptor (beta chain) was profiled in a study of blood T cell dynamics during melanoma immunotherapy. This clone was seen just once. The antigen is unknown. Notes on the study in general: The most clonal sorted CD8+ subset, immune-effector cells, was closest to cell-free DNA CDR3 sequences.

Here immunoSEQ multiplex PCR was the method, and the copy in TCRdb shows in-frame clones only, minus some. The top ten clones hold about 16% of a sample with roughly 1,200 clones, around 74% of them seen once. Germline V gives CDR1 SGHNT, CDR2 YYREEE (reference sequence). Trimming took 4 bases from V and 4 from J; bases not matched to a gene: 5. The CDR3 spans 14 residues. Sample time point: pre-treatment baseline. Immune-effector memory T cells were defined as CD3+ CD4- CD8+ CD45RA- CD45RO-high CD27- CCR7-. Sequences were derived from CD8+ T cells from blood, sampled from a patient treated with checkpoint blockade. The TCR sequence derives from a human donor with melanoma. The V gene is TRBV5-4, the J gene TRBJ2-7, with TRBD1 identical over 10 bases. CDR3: CASSVGQGGYEQYF. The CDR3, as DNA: TGTGCCAGCAGCGTAGGACAGGGGGGTTACGAGCAGTACTTC.